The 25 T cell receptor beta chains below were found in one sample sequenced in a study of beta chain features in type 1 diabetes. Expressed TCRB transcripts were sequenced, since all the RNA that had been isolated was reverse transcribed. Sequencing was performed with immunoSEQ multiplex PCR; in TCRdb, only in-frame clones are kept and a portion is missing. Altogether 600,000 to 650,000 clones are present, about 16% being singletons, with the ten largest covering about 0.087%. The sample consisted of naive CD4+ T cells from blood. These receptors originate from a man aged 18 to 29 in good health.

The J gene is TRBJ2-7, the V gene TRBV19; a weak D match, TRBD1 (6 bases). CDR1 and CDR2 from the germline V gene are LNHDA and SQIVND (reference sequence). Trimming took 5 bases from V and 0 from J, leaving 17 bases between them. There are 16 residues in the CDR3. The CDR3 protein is CASSGLGTFSSYEQYF. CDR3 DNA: TGTGCCAGTAGTGGGCTCGGGACATTTAGCTCCTACGAGCAGTACTTC.

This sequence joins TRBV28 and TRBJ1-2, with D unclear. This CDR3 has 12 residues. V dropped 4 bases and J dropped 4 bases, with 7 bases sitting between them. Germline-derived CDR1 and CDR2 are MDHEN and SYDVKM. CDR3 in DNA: TGTGCCAGCAGTTCCTATTCCTATGGCTACACCTTC. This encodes CASSSYSYGYTF.

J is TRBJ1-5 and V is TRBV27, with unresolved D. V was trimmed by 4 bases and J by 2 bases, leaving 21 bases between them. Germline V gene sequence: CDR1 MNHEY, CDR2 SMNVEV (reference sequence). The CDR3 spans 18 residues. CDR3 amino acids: CASSSGMVNLLRNQPQHF. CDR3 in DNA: TGTGCCAGCAGTTCCGGGATGGTAAATTTGTTACGCAATCAGCCCCAGCATTTT.

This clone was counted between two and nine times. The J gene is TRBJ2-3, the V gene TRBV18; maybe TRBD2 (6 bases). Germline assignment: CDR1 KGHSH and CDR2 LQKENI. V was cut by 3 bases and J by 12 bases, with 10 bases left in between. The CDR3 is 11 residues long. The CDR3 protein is CASSPTSLQYF. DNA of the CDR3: TGTGCCAGCTCACCGACTAGTTTACAGTATTTT. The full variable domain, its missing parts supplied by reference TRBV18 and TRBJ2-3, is NAGVMQNPRHLVRRRGQEARLRCSPMKGHSHVYWYRQLPEEGLKFMVYLQKENIIDESGMPKERFSAEFPKEGPSILRIQQVVRGDSAAYFCASSPTSLQYFGPGTRLTVL.

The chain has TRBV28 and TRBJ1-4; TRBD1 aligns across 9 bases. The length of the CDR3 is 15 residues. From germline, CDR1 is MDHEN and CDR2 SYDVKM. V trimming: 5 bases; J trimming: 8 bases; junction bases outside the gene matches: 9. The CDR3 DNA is TGTGCCAGCAGTATAACAGGGGGCCGATCAGAAAAACTGTTTTTT. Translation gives CASSITGGRSEKLFF.

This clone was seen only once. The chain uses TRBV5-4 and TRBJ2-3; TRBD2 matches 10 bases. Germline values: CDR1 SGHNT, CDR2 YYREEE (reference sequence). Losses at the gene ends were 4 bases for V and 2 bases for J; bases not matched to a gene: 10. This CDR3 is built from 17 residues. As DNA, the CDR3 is TGTGCCAGCAGCCCACCCCCTAGCGGGGGTTACACAGATACGCAGTATTTT. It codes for CASSPPPSGGYTDTQYF.

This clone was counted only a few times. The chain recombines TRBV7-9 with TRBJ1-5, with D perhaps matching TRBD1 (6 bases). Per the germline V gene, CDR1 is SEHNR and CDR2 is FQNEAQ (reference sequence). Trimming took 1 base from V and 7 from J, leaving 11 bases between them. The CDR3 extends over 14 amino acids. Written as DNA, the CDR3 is TGTGCCAGCAGCTTAGAACAGGGTGGGCAGCCCCAGCATTTT. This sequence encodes CASSLEQGGQPQHF.

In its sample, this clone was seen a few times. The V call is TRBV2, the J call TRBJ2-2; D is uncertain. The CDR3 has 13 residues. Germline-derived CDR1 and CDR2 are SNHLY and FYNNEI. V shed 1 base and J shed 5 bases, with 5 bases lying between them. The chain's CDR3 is CASSEVATGELFF. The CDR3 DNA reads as TGTGCCAGCAGTGAAGTGGCGACCGGGGAGCTGTTTTTT.

CDR3 DNA sequence: TGCGCCAGCAGCTGGCAGGGCAATCAGCCCCAGCATTTT. It yields the protein CASSWQGNQPQHF. The chain joins TRBV5-1 to TRBJ1-5; D is unclear. Germline V lookup: CDR1 SGHRS, CDR2 YFSETQ. V was pared by 3 bases and J by 2 bases, with 6 bases between. The CDR3 sequence is 13 residues long. Drawing the rest from reference TRBV5-1 and TRBJ1-5, the complete variable domain is KAGVTQTPRYLIKTRGQQVTLSCSPISGHRSVSWYQQTPGQGLQFLFEYFSETQRNKGNFPGRFSGRQFSNSRSEMNVSTLELGDSALYLCASSWQGNQPQHFGDGTRLSIL.

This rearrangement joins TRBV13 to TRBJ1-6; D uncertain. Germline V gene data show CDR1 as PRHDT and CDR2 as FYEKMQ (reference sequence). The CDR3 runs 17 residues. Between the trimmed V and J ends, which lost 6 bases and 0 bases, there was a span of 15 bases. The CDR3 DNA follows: TGTGCCAGCAGTTTGTTCAGCGGGAGCTCCTATAATTCACCCCTCCACTTT. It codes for CASSLFSGSSYNSPLHF.

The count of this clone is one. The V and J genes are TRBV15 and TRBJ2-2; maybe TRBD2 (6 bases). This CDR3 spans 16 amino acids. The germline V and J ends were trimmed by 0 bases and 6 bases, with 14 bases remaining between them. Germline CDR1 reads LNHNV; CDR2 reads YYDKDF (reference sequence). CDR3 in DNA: TGTGCCACCAGCAGAGATAAGTCGGCGGGACCCGGGGAGCTGTTTTTT. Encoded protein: CATSRDKSAGPGELFF.

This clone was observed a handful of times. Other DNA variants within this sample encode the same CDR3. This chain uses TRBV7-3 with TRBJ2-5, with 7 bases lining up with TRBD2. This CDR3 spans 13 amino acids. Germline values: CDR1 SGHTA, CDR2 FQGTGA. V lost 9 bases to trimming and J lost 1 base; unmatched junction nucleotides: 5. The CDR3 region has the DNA TGTGCCAGTTCACGGGGGGTCCAAGAGACCCAGTACTTC. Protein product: CASSRGVQETQYF.

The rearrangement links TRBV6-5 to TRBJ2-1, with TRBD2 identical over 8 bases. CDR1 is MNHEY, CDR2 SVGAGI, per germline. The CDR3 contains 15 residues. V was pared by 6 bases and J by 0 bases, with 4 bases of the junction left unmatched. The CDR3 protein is CASSPTSGSYNEQFF. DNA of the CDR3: TGTGCCAGCAGCCCTACTAGCGGCTCCTACAATGAGCAGTTCTTC.

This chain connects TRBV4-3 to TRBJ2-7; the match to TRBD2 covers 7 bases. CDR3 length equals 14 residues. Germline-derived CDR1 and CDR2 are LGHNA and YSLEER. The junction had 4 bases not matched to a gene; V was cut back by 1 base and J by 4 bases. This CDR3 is CASSQVHGRYEQYF. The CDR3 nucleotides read TGCGCCAGCAGCCAAGTTCACGGGAGGTACGAGCAGTACTTC.

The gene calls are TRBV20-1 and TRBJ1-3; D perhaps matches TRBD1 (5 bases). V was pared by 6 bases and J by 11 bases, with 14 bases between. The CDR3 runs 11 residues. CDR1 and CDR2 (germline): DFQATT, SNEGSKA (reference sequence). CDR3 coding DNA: TGCAGTGCCCGCAGGATAGGGGCCATATATTTT. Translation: CSARRIGAIYF.

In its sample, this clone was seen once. The CDR3 region is CASSLTTTGVTEAFF. CDR3 coding DNA: TGTGCCAGCAGCTTAACAACGACAGGGGTAACTGAAGCTTTCTTT. V and J are TRBV7-9 and TRBJ1-1; 8 bases match TRBD1. Germline values: CDR1 SEHNR, CDR2 FQNEAQ (reference sequence). The CDR3 loop spans 15 amino acids. V was pared by 2 bases and J by 5 bases, with 7 bases of the junction left unmatched.

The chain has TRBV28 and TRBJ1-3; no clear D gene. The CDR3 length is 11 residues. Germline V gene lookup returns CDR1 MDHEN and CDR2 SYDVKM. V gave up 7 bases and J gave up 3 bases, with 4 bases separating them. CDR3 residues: CASNSGNTIYF. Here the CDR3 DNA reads TGTGCCAGCAATAGTGGAAACACCATATATTTT.

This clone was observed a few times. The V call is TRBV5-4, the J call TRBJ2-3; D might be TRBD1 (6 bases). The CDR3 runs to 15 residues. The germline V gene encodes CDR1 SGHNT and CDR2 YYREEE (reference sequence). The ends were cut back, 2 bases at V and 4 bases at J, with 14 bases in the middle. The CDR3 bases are TGTGCCAGCAGCTTACCGGGACCAGGGGCAGATACGCAGTATTTT. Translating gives CASSLPGPGADTQYF.

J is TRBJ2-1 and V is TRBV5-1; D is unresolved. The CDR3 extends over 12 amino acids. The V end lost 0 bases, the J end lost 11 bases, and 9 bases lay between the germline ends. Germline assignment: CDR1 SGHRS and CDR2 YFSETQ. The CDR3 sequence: CASSLEWAQQFF. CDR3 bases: TGCGCCAGCAGCTTGGAGTGGGCCCAGCAGTTCTTC.

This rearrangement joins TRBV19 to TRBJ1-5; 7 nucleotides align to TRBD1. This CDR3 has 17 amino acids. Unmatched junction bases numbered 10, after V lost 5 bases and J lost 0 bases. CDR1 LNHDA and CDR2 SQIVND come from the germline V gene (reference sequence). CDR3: CASSPVVGQNSNQPQHF. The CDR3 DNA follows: TGTGCCAGTAGTCCTGTAGTGGGACAGAATAGCAATCAGCCCCAGCATTTT.

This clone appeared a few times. CDR3 in DNA: TGTGCCAGCAGCGCACAGGGTTACGAGCAGTACTTC. Encoded protein: CASSAQGYEQYF. This chain connects TRBV7-2 to TRBJ2-7; a weak D match, TRBD1 (6 bases). This CDR3 contains 12 residues. Germline V gives CDR1 SGHTA, CDR2 FQGNSA. Deletions cut 5 bases from V and 4 bases from J, with 9 bases between.

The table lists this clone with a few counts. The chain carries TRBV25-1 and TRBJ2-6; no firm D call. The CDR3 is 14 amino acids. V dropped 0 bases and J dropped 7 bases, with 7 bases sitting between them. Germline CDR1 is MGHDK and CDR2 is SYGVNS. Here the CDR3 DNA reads TGTGCCAGCAGTGAATATAGGATAGCCAACGTCCTGACTTTC. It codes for CASSEYRIANVLTF. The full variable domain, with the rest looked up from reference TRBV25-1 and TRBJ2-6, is EADIYQTPRYLVIGTGKKITLECSQTMGHDKMYWYQQDPGMELHLIHYSYGVNSTEKGDLSSESTVSRIRTEHFPLTLESARPSHTSQYLCASSEYRIANVLTFGAGSRLTVL.

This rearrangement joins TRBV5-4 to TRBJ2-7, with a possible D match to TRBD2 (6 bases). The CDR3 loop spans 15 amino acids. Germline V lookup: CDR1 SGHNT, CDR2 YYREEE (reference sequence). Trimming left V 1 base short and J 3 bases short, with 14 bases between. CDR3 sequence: CASSLRRGRSYEQYF. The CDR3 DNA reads TGTGCCAGCAGCTTGAGGAGGGGTAGGAGCTACGAGCAGTACTTC.

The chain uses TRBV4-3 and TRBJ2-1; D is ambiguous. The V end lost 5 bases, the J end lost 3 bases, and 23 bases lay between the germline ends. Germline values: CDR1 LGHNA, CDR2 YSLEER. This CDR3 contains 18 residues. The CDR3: CASSDIPIATSFYNEQFF. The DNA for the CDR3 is TGCGCCAGCAGCGACATACCGATTGCCACTTCCTTCTACAATGAGCAGTTCTTC.

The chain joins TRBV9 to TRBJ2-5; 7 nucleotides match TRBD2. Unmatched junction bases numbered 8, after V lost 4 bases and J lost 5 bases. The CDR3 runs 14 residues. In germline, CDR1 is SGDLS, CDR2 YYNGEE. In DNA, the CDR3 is TGTGCCAGCAGCTCCCCTAGGGGAGGGGAGACCCAGTACTTC. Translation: CASSSPRGGETQYF. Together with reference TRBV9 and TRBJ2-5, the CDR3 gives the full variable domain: DSGVTQTPKHLITATGQRVTLRCSPRSGDLSVYWYQQSLDQGLQFLIQYYNGEERAKGNILERFSAQQFPDLHSELNLSSLELGDSALYFCASSSPRGGETQYFGPGTRLLVL.